The 27 T cell receptor beta chains presented below share a single source sample, sequenced in a study of cytotoxic CD8 clonotypes in ibrutinib-treated CLL. Some clones are missing from TCRdb's copy, which holds only in-frame ones; the method was immunoSEQ multiplex PCR. The sample has approximately 190,000 clones, roughly 73% seen once; the top ten hold about an eighth. The sample in question was PBMCs, obtained after 12 months of ibrutinib treatment. The source is a human donor with chronic lymphocytic leukemia.

This chain uses TRBV19 with TRBJ1-5; 10 bases match TRBD1. Germline V gives CDR1 LNHDA, CDR2 SQIVND (reference sequence). CDR3 length: 14 amino acids. V shed 10 bases, J shed 2 bases, and the junction held 5 bases outside the gene matches. The chain's CDR3 is CATSGTGGNQPQHF. The CDR3 DNA sequence: TGTGCCACTTCAGGGACAGGGGGCAATCAGCCCCAGCATTTT.

In this sample, this clone turned up a few times. V and J are TRBV6-5 and TRBJ1-2; D might be TRBD1 (5 bases). Germline assignment: CDR1 MNHEY and CDR2 SVGAGI. V was cut by 6 bases and J by 3 bases, with 8 bases left in between. The CDR3 is made up of 12 amino acids. CDR3 nucleotide sequence: TGTGCCAGCAGCCAGGGTTACTATGGCTACACCTTC. This gives the protein CASSQGYYGYTF.

The chain joins TRBV7-2 to TRBJ1-2; TRBD1 is a possible D gene (6 bases). Germline-derived CDR1 and CDR2 are SGHTA and FQGNSA. The CDR3 totals 13 residues. V was clipped by 2 bases and J by 6 bases, with 10 bases between them. CDR3 nucleotides: TGTGCCAGCAGCTTAAGGGGGGTGGATGGCTACACCTTC. It encodes CASSLRGVDGYTF.

The CDR3 region has the DNA TGTGCCAGCAGCCAAGATACGGGAGGGGGTACGCAGTATTTT. Its protein is CASSQDTGGGTQYF. This chain uses TRBV4-2 with TRBJ2-3; TRBD2 matches at 8 bases. The length of the CDR3 is 14 residues. Trimming removed 0 bases from V and 8 bases from J; junction bases left unmatched: 4. CDR1 is LGHNA and CDR2 is YNFKEQ in the germline V gene.

The chain carries TRBV28 and TRBJ1-2; D may be TRBD1 (5 bases). V lost 2 bases to trimming and J lost 8 bases, with 18 bases between them. This CDR3 spans 15 amino acids. Germline assignment: CDR1 MDHEN and CDR2 SYDVKM. The CDR3 here is CASSLGGVENRGYTF. CDR3 nucleotide sequence: TGTGCCAGCAGTTTAGGAGGGGTGGAGAATAGGGGCTACACCTTC.

This clone was counted between two and nine times. The CDR3 sequence is CASSQRGATNEKLFF. The CDR3 nucleotides are TGTGCCAGCAGTCAGCGAGGAGCAACTAATGAAAAACTGTTTTTT. The rearrangement uses TRBV6-6 and TRBJ1-4, with D hard to call. The CDR3 extends over 15 amino acids. Per germline, CDR1 MNHNY and CDR2 SVGAGI (reference sequence). The V end lost 5 bases, the J end lost 0 bases, and 10 bases lay between the germline ends.

This chain joins TRBV25-1 and TRBJ2-3; D might be TRBD1 (5 bases). V lost 1 base to trimming and J lost 0 bases, with 11 bases between them. This CDR3 is 16 amino acids long. In germline, CDR1 is MGHDK, CDR2 SYGVNS. CDR3 bases: TGTGCCAGCAGTGAATGGAGTAGGGGAAGCACAGATACGCAGTATTTT. Amino acids: CASSEWSRGSTDTQYF. Filled out from reference TRBV25-1 and TRBJ2-3, the complete variable domain reads EADIYQTPRYLVIGTGKKITLECSQTMGHDKMYWYQQDPGMELHLIHYSYGVNSTEKGDLSSESTVSRIRTEHFPLTLESARPSHTSQYLCASSEWSRGSTDTQYFGPGTRLTVL.

This clone has a count of ten or more. This chain links TRBV9 with TRBJ2-3; no reliable D call. This CDR3 has 14 amino acids. Deletions cut 0 bases from V and 1 base from J, with 6 bases between. CDR1 is SGDLS and CDR2 is YYNGEE in the germline V gene. CDR3: CASSVGAGTDTQYF. CDR3 DNA sequence: TGTGCCAGCAGCGTAGGGGCGGGCACAGATACGCAGTATTTT.

This rearrangement joins TRBV11-2 to TRBJ2-7; TRBD2 matches 7 bases. This CDR3 comprises 14 residues. Germline V gene sequence: CDR1 SGHAT, CDR2 FQNNGV. V dropped 3 bases and J dropped 5; count of bases not matched to a gene: 7. Here the CDR3 reads CASSLRFTSDEQYF. DNA of the CDR3: TGTGCCAGCAGCTTGCGGTTTACTAGCGACGAGCAGTACTTC. The full variable domain, its missing parts supplied by reference TRBV11-2 and TRBJ2-7, is EAGVAQSPRYKIIEKRQSVAFWCNPISGHATLYWYQQILGQGPKLLIQFQNNGVVDDSQLPKDRFSAERLKGVDSTLKIQPAKLEDSAVYLCASSLRFTSDEQYFGPGTRLTVT.

The gene calls are TRBV29-1 and TRBJ2-1, with a possible D match to TRBD1 (6 bases). Germline CDR1 SQVTM, CDR2 ANQGSEA. The CDR3 is made up of 10 amino acids. The DNA for the CDR3 is TGCCTGGCAGGGGACAATGAGCAGTTCTTC. This codes for CLAGDNEQFF.

The chain recombines TRBV6-1 with TRBJ1-5; D gene ambiguous. CDR1 and CDR2 from the germline V gene are MNHNS and SASEGT. The CDR3 loop spans 14 amino acids. Trimming took 1 base from V and 11 from J, leaving 15 bases between them. CDR3 in amino acids: CASSEDMARRTQHF. The DNA for the CDR3 is TGTGCCAGCAGTGAAGACATGGCCAGGAGGACCCAGCATTTT.

This chain uses TRBV9 with TRBJ2-7; D not certain. The V end was cut by 0 bases, the J end by 8 bases, with 9 bases between. From germline, CDR1 is SGDLS and CDR2 YYNGEE. This CDR3 comprises 12 residues. CDR3 DNA: TGTGCCAGCAGCGTAGATGGTGTGAAGCAGTACTTC. Protein sequence: CASSVDGVKQYF.

The V gene is TRBV5-1, the J gene TRBJ2-5, with TRBD1 matching over 8 bases. V was pared by 5 bases and J by 5 bases, with 8 bases of the junction left unmatched. The CDR3 spans 14 residues. The germline V gene encodes CDR1 SGHRS and CDR2 YFSETQ. This CDR3 reads CASRGGQGWETQYF. CDR3 DNA sequence: TGCGCCAGCAGGGGCGGACAGGGTTGGGAGACCCAGTACTTC.

The V and J genes are TRBV27 and TRBJ1-5, with D unresolved. Germline CDR1 MNHEY, CDR2 SMNVEV (reference sequence). V was shortened by 0 bases and J by 0 bases, with 9 bases between the two germline ends. This CDR3 has 16 amino acids. Here the CDR3 reads CASSLSGVYSNQPQHF. DNA for the CDR3: TGTGCCAGCAGTTTATCGGGAGTTTATAGCAATCAGCCCCAGCATTTT.

This clone showed up just once. This chain connects TRBV5-1 to TRBJ1-1, with D perhaps matching TRBD1 (5 bases). The CDR3 consists of 16 residues. Deletions cut 5 bases from V and 1 base from J, with 18 bases between. CDR1 is SGHRS, CDR2 YFSETQ, per germline. CDR3 nucleotide sequence: TGCGCCAGCAGAGGAACAGGAGGAGGTGGGAACACTGAAGCTTTCTTT. Translating it yields CASRGTGGGGNTEAFF.

This chain joins TRBV18 and TRBJ2-3; TRBD2 matches 14 bases. The CDR3 runs 18 residues. CDR1 and CDR2 from the germline V gene are KGHSH and LQKENI. J gave up 4 bases and V 3 bases, and 9 bases lay outside the gene matches. The CDR3 sequence: CASSPKETSGRAADTQYF. The CDR3 nucleotides are TGTGCCAGCTCACCGAAAGAGACTAGCGGGAGGGCCGCAGATACGCAGTATTTT.

The chain links TRBV15 to TRBJ2-7, with a possible D match to TRBD2 (7 bases). Trimming left V 3 bases short and J 6 bases short, with 18 bases between. Germline assignment: CDR1 LNHNV and CDR2 YYDKDF (reference sequence). CDR3 length: 15 residues. The CDR3 loop is CATSSLRGAEVEQYF. Here the CDR3 DNA reads TGTGCCACCAGCAGTCTTCGGGGGGCAGAAGTCGAGCAGTACTTC.

V is TRBV30 and J is TRBJ2-5; D ambiguous. Germline CDR1 reads GTSNPN; CDR2 reads SVGIG (reference sequence). The V and J ends lost 0 bases and 5 bases respectively, with 7 bases between them. The CDR3 has 12 amino acids. The DNA of the CDR3 is TGTGCCTGGAGTGTACAAGCGGAGACCCAGTACTTC. Translating gives CAWSVQAETQYF.

This clone was recorded a few times. This chain links TRBV6-6 with TRBJ1-2, with 9 bases aligning to TRBD1. Germline lookup yields CDR1 MNHNY and CDR2 SVGAGI (reference sequence). The CDR3 has 14 amino acids. The junction had 8 bases not matched to a gene; V was cut back by 8 bases and J by 4 bases. CDR3 sequence (DNA): TGTGCCAGCGAGCCGGGACAGGGAATCTATGGCTACACCTTC. It specifies CASEPGQGIYGYTF.

The chain links TRBV28 to TRBJ2-3; the match to TRBD1 covers 7 bases. This CDR3 has 15 amino acids. Germline loops: CDR1 MDHEN, CDR2 SYDVKM. With V trimmed by 5 bases and J by 2 bases, 7 bases remained unmatched. The CDR3 loop reads CASSGDRPTTDTQYF. CDR3 nucleotide sequence: TGTGCCAGCAGTGGGGACAGACCCACCACAGATACGCAGTATTTT.

This clone has at least ten counts. The rearrangement links TRBV11-2 to TRBJ2-7; D gene uncertain. The CDR3 consists of 14 residues. V dropped 2 bases and J dropped 3 bases, with 11 bases sitting between them. Per the germline V gene, CDR1 is SGHAT and CDR2 is FQNNGV. The CDR3 nucleotides are TGTGCCAGCAGCTTAACCCTTCCCGGCTACGAGCAGTACTTC. Translation: CASSLTLPGYEQYF.

This clone was observed a single time. V gene TRBV5-4 combines with J gene TRBJ2-3, with TRBD2 matching over 11 bases. The CDR3 is made up of 17 amino acids. Losses at the gene ends were 0 bases for V and 6 bases for J; bases not matched to a gene: 9. Germline CDR1 SGHNT, CDR2 YYREEE (reference sequence). The chain's CDR3 is CASSLAIASGGPDTQYF. In DNA, the CDR3 is TGTGCCAGCAGCTTGGCCATCGCTAGCGGGGGGCCGGATACGCAGTATTTT.

The J gene is TRBJ2-5, the V gene TRBV28, with D tentatively TRBD2 (5 bases). Deletions cut 4 bases from V and 5 bases from J, with 5 bases between. The CDR3 length is 11 residues. Germline CDR1 and CDR2: MDHEN and SYDVKM. CDR3 DNA: TGTGCCAGCAGTTGGAGGGAGACCCAGTACTTC. Its translation: CASSWRETQYF.

This chain joins TRBV5-1 and TRBJ2-7; D is undetermined. V lost 6 bases and J 2 bases, leaving 15 bases between the germline ends. Germline assignment: CDR1 SGHRS and CDR2 YFSETQ. The CDR3 sequence is 14 residues long. The CDR3 bases are TGCGCCAGCATGTGGGGATCGGACGCCTACGAGCAGTACTTC. Protein sequence: CASMWGSDAYEQYF.

The rearrangement joins TRBV18 to TRBJ2-7; D possibly corresponds to TRBD2 (6 bases). The CDR3 contains 16 residues. Germline V gives CDR1 KGHSH, CDR2 LQKENI. Deletions cut 3 bases from V and 4 bases from J, with 19 bases between. The CDR3 loop is CASSPPGGIEAYEQYF. CDR3 coding DNA: TGTGCCAGCTCACCTCCCGGGGGTATTGAGGCGTACGAGCAGTACTTC.

Worth noting for this clone: Its ends do not fully match the called genes, so a read error is possible. J is TRBJ2-1 and V is TRBV28; D call uncertain. CDR1 is MDHEN and CDR2 is SYDVKM in the germline V gene. The CDR3 runs to 9 residues. The CDR3, as DNA: TGCGCTGCCGGGCAGGAGCAGTTCTTC. Protein: CAAGQEQFF.

This clone has more than one count but fewer than ten. The chain uses TRBV10-3 and TRBJ2-7; perhaps TRBD1 as D (6 bases). The CDR3 sequence is 16 residues long. V lost 4 bases to trimming and J lost 3 bases, with 19 bases between them. Germline values: CDR1 ENHRY, CDR2 SYGVKD. The CDR3 coding sequence is TGTGCCATCAGTGTGGGACACCCATTCGCGGGCTACGAGCAGTACTTC. This encodes CAISVGHPFAGYEQYF.